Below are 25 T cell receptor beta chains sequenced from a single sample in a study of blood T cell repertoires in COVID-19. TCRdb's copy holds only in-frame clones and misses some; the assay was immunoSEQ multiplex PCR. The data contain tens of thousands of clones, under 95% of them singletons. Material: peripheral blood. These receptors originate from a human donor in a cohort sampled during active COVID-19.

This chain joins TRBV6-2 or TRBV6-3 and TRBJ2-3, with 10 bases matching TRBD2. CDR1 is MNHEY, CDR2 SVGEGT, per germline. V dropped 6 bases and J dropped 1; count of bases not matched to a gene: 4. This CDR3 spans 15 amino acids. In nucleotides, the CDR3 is TGTGCCAGCAGCTTCGGGACTAGCGGCACAGATACGCAGTATTTT. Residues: CASSFGTSGTDTQYF.

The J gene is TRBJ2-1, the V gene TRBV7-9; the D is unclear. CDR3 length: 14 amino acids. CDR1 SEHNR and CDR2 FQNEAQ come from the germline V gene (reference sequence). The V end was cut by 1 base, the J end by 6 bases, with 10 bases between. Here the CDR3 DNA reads TGTGCCAGCAGCTTAGGTCTAGTCCCCAATGAGCAGTTCTTC. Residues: CASSLGLVPNEQFF.

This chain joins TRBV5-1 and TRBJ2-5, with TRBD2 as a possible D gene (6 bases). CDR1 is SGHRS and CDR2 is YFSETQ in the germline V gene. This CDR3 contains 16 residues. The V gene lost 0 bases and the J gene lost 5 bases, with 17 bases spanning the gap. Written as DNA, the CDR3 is TGCGCCAGCAGCTTGGGGCCGGGAGAGGGAGTGGAGACCCAGTACTTC. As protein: CASSLGPGEGVETQYF.

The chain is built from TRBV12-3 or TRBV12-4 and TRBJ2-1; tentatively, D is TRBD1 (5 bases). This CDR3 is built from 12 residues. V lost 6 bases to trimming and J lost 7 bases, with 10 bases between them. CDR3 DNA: TGTGCCAGCAGGCAGCCAGGGAATGAGCAGTTCTTC. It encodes CASRQPGNEQFF.

CDR3 bases: TGTGCCAGCAGCTTAGTAGGAACTAGCGCTTACAATGAGCAGTTCTTC. Protein sequence: CASSLVGTSAYNEQFF. The chain recombines TRBV7-2 with TRBJ2-1; 7 positions agree with TRBD2. Unmatched junction bases numbered 7, after V lost 1 base and J lost 4 bases. CDR3 length equals 16 residues. Per the germline V gene, CDR1 is SGHTA and CDR2 is FQGNSA.

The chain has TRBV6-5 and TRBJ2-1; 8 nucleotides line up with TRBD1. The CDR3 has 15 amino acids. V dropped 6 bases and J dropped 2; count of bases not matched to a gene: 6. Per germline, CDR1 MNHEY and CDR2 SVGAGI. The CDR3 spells CASRLRQGPYNEQFF. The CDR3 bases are TGTGCCAGCAGACTTAGACAGGGGCCCTACAATGAGCAGTTCTTC.

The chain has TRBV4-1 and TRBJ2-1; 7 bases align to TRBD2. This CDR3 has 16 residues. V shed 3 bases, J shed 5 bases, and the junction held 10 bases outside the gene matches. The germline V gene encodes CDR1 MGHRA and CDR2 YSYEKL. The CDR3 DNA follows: TGCGCCAGCAGCCATCTCGCGGGAGTGATGAACAATGAGCAGTTCTTC. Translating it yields CASSHLAGVMNNEQFF.

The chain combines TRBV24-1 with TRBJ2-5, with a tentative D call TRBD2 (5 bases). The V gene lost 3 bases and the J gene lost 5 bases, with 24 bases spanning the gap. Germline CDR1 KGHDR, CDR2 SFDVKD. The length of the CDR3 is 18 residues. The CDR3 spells CATSDHPPIGRRGETQYF. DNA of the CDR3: TGTGCCACCAGTGATCACCCCCCAATCGGCCGGAGAGGGGAGACCCAGTACTTC.

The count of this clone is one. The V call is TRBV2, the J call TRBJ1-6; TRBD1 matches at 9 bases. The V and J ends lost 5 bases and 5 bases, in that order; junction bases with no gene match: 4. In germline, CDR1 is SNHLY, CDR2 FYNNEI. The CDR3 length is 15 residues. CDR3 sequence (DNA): TGTGCCAGCAGTACACAGGGGGCTCATAATTCACCCCTCCACTTT. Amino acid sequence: CASSTQGAHNSPLHF.

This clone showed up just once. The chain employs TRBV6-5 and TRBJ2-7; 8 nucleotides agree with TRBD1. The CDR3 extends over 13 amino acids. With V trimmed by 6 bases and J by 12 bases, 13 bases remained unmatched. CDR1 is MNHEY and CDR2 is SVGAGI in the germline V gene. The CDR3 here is CASRTGPGGRWYF. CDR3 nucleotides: TGTGCCAGCAGAACCGGGCCAGGGGGCCGGTGGTACTTC.

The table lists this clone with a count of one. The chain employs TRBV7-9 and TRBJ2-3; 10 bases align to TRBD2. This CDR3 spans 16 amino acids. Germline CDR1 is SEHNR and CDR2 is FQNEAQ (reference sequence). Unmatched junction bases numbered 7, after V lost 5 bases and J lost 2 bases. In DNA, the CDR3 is TGTGCCAGCAGCGTCACCGGGACTAGCGACACAGATACGCAGTATTTT. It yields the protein CASSVTGTSDTDTQYF.

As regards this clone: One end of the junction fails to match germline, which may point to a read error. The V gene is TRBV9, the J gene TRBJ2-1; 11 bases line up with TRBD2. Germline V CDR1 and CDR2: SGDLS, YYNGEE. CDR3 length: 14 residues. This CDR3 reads CASNVAGGRNEQFF. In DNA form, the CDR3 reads TGTGCCAGCAACGTAGCGGGAGGGCGAAATGAGCAGTTCTTC.

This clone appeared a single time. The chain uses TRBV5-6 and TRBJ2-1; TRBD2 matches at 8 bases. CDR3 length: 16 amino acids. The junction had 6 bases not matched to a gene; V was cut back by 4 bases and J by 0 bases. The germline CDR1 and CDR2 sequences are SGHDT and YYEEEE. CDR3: CASSLAGAVSYNEQFF. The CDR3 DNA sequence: TGTGCCAGCAGCCTAGCGGGCGCGGTCTCCTACAATGAGCAGTTCTTC.

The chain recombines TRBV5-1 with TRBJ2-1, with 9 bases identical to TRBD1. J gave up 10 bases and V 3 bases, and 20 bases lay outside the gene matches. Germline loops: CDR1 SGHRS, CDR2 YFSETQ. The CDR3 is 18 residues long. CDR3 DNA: TGCGCCAGCAGCTACCTCCCGGGACAGGGCAAATCCCCCCCAGAGCAGTTCTTC. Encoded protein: CASSYLPGQGKSPPEQFF.

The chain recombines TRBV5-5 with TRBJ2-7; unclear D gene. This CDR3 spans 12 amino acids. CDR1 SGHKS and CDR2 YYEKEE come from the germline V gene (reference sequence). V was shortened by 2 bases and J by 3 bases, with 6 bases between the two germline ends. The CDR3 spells CASSFDIYEQYF. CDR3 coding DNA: TGTGCCAGCAGCTTTGACATCTACGAGCAGTACTTC.

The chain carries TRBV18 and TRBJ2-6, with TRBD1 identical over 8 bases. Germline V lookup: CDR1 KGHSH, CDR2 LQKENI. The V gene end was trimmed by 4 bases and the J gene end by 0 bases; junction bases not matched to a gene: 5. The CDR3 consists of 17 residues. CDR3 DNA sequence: TGTGCCAGCTCACAGGACAGGGTTGGCTCTGGGGCCAACGTCCTGACTTTC. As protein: CASSQDRVGSGANVLTF.

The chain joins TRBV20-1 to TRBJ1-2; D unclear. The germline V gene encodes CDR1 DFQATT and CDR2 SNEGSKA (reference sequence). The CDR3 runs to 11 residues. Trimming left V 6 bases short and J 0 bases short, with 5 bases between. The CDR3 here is CSARANYGYTF. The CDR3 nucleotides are TGCAGTGCCCGGGCTAACTATGGCTACACCTTC.

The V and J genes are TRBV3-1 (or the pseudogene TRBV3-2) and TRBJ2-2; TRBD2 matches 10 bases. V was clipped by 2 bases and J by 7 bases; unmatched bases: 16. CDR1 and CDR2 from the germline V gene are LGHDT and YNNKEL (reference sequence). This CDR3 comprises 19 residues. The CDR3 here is CASSQFLRQAGGGSGELFF. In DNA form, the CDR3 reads TGTGCCAGCAGCCAATTCCTTCGCCAAGCGGGAGGGGGGAGCGGGGAGCTGTTTTTT.

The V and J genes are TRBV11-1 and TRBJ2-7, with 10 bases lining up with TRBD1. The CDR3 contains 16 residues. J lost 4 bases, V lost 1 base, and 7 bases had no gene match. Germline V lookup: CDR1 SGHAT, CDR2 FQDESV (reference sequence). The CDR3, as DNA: TGTGCCAGCAGCTTAGAGGACGGACAGGGGGTATACGAGCAGTACTTC. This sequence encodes CASSLEDGQGVYEQYF.

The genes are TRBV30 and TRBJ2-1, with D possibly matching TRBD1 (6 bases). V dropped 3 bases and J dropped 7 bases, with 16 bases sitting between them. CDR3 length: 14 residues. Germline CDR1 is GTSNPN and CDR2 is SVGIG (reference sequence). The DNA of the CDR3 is TGTGCCTGGAGAATTTCTAAGGACAGAAATGAGCAGTTCTTC. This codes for CAWRISKDRNEQFF.

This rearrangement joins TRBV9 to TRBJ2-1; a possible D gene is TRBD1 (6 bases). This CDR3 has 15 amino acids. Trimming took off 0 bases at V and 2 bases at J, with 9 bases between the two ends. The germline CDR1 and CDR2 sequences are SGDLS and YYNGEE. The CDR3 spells CASSVGQGTYNEQFF. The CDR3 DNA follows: TGTGCCAGCAGCGTAGGTCAGGGGACCTACAATGAGCAGTTCTTC.

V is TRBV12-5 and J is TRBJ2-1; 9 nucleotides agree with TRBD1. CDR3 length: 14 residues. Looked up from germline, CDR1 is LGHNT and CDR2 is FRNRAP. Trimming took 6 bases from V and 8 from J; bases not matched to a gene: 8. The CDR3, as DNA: TGTGCTAGTGGCTTCGGGACAGGGTACGATGAGCAGTTCTTC. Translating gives CASGFGTGYDEQFF.

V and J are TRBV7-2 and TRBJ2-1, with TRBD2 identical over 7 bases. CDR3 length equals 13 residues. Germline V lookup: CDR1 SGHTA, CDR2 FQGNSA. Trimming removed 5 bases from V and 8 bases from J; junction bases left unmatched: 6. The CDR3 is CASSLTSDDEQFF. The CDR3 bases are TGTGCCAGCAGCCTAACTAGCGACGATGAGCAGTTCTTC.

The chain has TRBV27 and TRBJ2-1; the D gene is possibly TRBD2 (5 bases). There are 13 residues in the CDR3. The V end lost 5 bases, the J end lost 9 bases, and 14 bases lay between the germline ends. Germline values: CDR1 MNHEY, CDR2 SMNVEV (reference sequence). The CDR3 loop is CASSRERVTEQFF. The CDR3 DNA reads TGTGCCAGCAGTCGCGAGAGGGTGACTGAGCAGTTCTTC.

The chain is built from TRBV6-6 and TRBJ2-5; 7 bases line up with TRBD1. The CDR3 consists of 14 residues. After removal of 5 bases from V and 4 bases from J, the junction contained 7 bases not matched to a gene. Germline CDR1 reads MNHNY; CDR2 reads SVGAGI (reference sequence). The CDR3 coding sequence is TGTGCCAGCAGTAGGGCAGGGGGAGTAGAGACCCAGTACTTC. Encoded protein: CASSRAGGVETQYF.